The 15 T cell receptor beta chains given below trace back to one sample, sequenced in a study of cytomegalovirus exposure and HLA in healthy donors (dated by TCRdb to the late 2010s). Library method: the immunoSEQ multiplex PCR assay. For the multiplex PCR, a mixture combining 60 forward primers for TCR Vbeta segments and 13 reverse primers for TCR Jbeta segments was used. TCRdb's version of the immuneACCESS table is confined to in-frame rearrangements and falls short of the full clone set. An unresolved V gene accounts for under half of the shortfall where checked; the remainder is of unknown origin. The sample table holds approximately 170,000 clones, of which roughly four fifths were seen once. About 3.1% of the sample lies in the top ten. The sequencing input was PBMCs. These receptors all come from a woman aged 30 to 39 in good health and CMV-seropositive.

The V gene is TRBV14, the J gene TRBJ2-1, with D perhaps matching TRBD2 (5 bases). CDR3 length: 13 amino acids. Germline V lookup: CDR1 SGHDN, CDR2 FVKESK. Between the trimmed V and J ends, which lost 1 base and 10 bases, there was a span of 11 bases. CDR3 bases: TGTGCCAGCAGCCAAGTGATTCCGGGGGAGCAGTTCTTC. This codes for CASSQVIPGEQFF.

This CDR3 is CSVDFGGRFPATGELFF. DNA of the CDR3: TGCAGCGTTGATTTCGGCGGCAGATTCCCTGCAACCGGGGAGCTGTTTTTT. This chain connects TRBV29-1 to TRBJ2-2; the D is unclear. The CDR3 is 17 amino acids. Germline CDR1 is SQVTM and CDR2 is ANQGSEA. Between the trimmed V and J ends, which lost 3 bases and 5 bases, there was a span of 22 bases.

This clone occurred a few times. The chain uses TRBV5-6 and TRBJ2-1; 9 bases agree with TRBD2. The V segment lost 4 bases and the J segment 5 bases; nucleotides outside the gene matches: 7. Germline values: CDR1 SGHDT, CDR2 YYEEEE. The CDR3 consists of 15 residues. CDR3 sequence reads: CASSASGIRDNEQFF. CDR3 DNA: TGTGCCAGCAGCGCTAGCGGGATAAGGGACAATGAGCAGTTCTTC.

The chain uses TRBV6-5 and TRBJ1-2; D ambiguous. The CDR3 covers 13 residues. Trimming stripped 2 bases from V and 1 base from J, with 5 bases between. Looked up from germline, CDR1 is MNHEY and CDR2 is SVGAGI. The CDR3 here is CASSYPNNYGYTF. The CDR3 coding sequence is TGTGCCAGCAGTTACCCAAATAACTATGGCTACACCTTC.

This chain joins TRBV5-6 and TRBJ1-2; 7 bases are a match to TRBD1. The trim removed 4 bases at V and 8 bases at J, leaving 8 bases unmatched. CDR3 length equals 13 residues. Germline CDR1 is SGHDT and CDR2 is YYEEEE. The CDR3 loop reads CASSPQGIRGYTF. CDR3 DNA sequence: TGTGCCAGCAGCCCACAGGGGATTCGGGGCTACACCTTC.

This chain joins TRBV5-1 and TRBJ1-2, with D possibly TRBD1 on 5 matching bases. Germline CDR1 reads SGHRS; CDR2 reads YFSETQ. This CDR3 spans 16 amino acids. Trimming cost V 2 bases and J 2 bases, with 16 bases left between them. In DNA form, the CDR3 reads TGCGCCAGCAGCTTTAGTCCAGAAGCAGGGAACTATGGCTACACCTTC. Its translation is CASSFSPEAGNYGYTF.

J is TRBJ2-1 and V is TRBV11-2, with TRBD2 identical over 13 bases. This CDR3 contains 18 residues. J gave up 9 bases and V 4 bases, and 15 bases lay outside the gene matches. Germline V lookup: CDR1 SGHAT, CDR2 FQNNGV. The CDR3 sequence: CASSYPRGTSGITAEQFF. CDR3 nucleotide sequence: TGTGCCAGCAGCTACCCAAGAGGGACTAGCGGGATAACGGCTGAGCAGTTCTTC.

J is TRBJ1-5 and V is TRBV15, with unresolved D. Per the germline V gene, CDR1 is LNHNV and CDR2 is YYDKDF (reference sequence). CDR3 length: 16 residues. Trimming left V 4 bases short and J 2 bases short, with 15 bases between. CDR3 region: CATSTRGNRGNQPQHF. The CDR3 bases are TGTGCCACCAGCACGAGAGGAAACCGAGGCAATCAGCCCCAGCATTTT. The full variable domain, with the rest looked up from reference TRBV15 and TRBJ1-5, is DAMVIQNPRYQVTQFGKPVTLSCSQTLNHNVMYWYQQKSSQAPKLLFHYYDKDFNNEADTPDNFQSRRPNTSFCFLDIRSPGLGDTAMYLCATSTRGNRGNQPQHFGDGTRLSIL.

This chain connects TRBV7-9 to TRBJ1-2; 7 positions agree with TRBD1. The germline CDR1 and CDR2 sequences are SEHNR and FQNEAQ (reference sequence). V lost 5 bases and J lost 7; bases outside the gene matches: 7. The CDR3 is made up of 13 amino acids. This CDR3 is CASSPQTGSGYTF. The DNA of the CDR3 is TGTGCCAGCAGCCCTCAGACAGGGTCTGGCTACACCTTC.

V gene TRBV11-2 combines with J gene TRBJ2-1; D is uncertain. The CDR3 has 16 residues. Trimming removed 0 bases at V and 2 bases at J, with 11 bases between. Germline CDR1 SGHAT, CDR2 FQNNGV. This chain's CDR3 is CASSLDRSVPYNEQFF. Here the CDR3 DNA reads TGTGCCAGCAGCTTAGATAGGAGCGTCCCCTACAATGAGCAGTTCTTC.

V usage is TRBV2 and J usage is TRBJ2-5, with a tentative D call TRBD1 (6 bases). The V end was cut by 4 bases, the J end by 3 bases, with 15 bases between. This CDR3 has 15 residues. CDR1 and CDR2 from the germline V gene are SNHLY and FYNNEI. The CDR3 DNA follows: TGTGCCAGCAGTGGTGTGTGGGGGCGCGAAGAGACCCAGTACTTC. It translates to CASSGVWGREETQYF.

The chain combines TRBV6-4 with TRBJ1-2; 7 nucleotides line up with TRBD1. V lost 3 bases, J lost 8 bases, and 3 bases stayed unmatched. CDR1 is MRHNA, CDR2 SNTAGT, per germline. CDR3 length equals 12 residues. CDR3 residues: CASSEETGGYTF. The CDR3 DNA reads TGTGCCAGCAGTGAAGAGACAGGGGGCTACACCTTC.

DNA of the CDR3: TGTGCCAGCAATCGGCCCGGGGGAAACACTGAAGCTTTCTTT. Its translation is CASNRPGGNTEAFF. The J gene is TRBJ1-1, the V gene TRBV6-5; D is possibly TRBD1 (5 bases). The germline gives CDR1 MNHEY, CDR2 SVGAGI. The CDR3 is made up of 14 amino acids. V lost 7 bases, J lost 2 bases, and 14 bases lay in between.

Only a few counts were recorded for this clone. The CDR3 reads CASALYRGKADTQYF. The CDR3 coding sequence is TGTGCCAGCGCCCTATATAGGGGGAAGGCAGATACGCAGTATTTT. This chain links TRBV2 with TRBJ2-3; the D gene is possibly TRBD1 (6 bases). V lost 8 bases to trimming and J lost 4 bases, with 19 bases between them. Germline CDR1 and CDR2: SNHLY and FYNNEI. CDR3 length: 15 residues.

The CDR3 DNA reads as TGTGCCAGCTCACCCCCGGGAGTAGCGTCTTCTTACAATGAGCAGTTCTTC. Translated, it gives CASSPPGVASSYNEQFF. The chain is built from TRBV18 and TRBJ2-1; TRBD2 is a possible D gene (6 bases). CDR3 length: 17 amino acids. The V gene lost 3 bases and the J gene lost 4 bases, with 19 bases spanning the gap. From germline, CDR1 is KGHSH and CDR2 LQKENI.